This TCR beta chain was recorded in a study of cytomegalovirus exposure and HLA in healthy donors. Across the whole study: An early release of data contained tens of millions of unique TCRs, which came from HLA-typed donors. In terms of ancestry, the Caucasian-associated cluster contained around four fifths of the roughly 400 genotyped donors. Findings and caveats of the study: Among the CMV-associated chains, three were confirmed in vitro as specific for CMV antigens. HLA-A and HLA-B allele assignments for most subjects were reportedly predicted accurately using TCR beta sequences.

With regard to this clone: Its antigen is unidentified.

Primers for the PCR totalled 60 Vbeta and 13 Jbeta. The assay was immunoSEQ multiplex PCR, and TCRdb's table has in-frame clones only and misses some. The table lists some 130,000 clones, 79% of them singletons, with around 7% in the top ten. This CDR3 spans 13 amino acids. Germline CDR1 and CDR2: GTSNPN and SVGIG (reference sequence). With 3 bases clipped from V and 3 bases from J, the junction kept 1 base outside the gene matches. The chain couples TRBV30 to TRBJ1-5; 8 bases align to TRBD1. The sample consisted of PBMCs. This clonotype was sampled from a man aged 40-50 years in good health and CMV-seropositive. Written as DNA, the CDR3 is TGTGCCTGGAGGGACAGGGCCAATCAGCCCCAGCATTTT. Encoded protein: CAWRDRANQPQHF.